This TCR beta chain was obtained from a study of patients and donors after allogeneic stem cell transplantation. TCRdb re-analysed the RT-PCR reads in MiXCR, keeping a single row per CDR3 protein. The sample carries approximately 210,000 distinct CDR3 sequences, less than 45% recorded once. The CDR3 spans 15 residues. Germline V lookup: CDR1 LGHDT, CDR2 YNNKEL (reference sequence). Trimming removed 4 bases at V and 3 bases at J, with 15 bases between. The sample consisted of blood, either unsorted or a sorted T cell fraction (not recorded which). The sequence came from a human donor who was either an allogeneic HSCT recipient or a stem cell or donor lymphocyte infusion donor (not recorded which). It is not recorded whose cells these are; they may come from a transplant donor. The chain recombines TRBV3-1 with TRBJ1-1; D call uncertain. The DNA of the CDR3 is TGTGCCAGCAGCCCGTTAGGAGGAATGGACACTGAAGCTTTCTTT. Its protein product is CASSPLGGMDTEAFF. Full variable domain (missing parts from reference TRBV3-1 and TRBJ1-1): DTAVSQTPKYLVTQMGNDKSIKCEQNLGHDTMYWYKQDSKKFLKIMFSYNNKELIINETVPNRFSPKSPDKAHLNLHINSLELGDSAVYFCASSPLGGMDTEAFFGQGTRLTVV.